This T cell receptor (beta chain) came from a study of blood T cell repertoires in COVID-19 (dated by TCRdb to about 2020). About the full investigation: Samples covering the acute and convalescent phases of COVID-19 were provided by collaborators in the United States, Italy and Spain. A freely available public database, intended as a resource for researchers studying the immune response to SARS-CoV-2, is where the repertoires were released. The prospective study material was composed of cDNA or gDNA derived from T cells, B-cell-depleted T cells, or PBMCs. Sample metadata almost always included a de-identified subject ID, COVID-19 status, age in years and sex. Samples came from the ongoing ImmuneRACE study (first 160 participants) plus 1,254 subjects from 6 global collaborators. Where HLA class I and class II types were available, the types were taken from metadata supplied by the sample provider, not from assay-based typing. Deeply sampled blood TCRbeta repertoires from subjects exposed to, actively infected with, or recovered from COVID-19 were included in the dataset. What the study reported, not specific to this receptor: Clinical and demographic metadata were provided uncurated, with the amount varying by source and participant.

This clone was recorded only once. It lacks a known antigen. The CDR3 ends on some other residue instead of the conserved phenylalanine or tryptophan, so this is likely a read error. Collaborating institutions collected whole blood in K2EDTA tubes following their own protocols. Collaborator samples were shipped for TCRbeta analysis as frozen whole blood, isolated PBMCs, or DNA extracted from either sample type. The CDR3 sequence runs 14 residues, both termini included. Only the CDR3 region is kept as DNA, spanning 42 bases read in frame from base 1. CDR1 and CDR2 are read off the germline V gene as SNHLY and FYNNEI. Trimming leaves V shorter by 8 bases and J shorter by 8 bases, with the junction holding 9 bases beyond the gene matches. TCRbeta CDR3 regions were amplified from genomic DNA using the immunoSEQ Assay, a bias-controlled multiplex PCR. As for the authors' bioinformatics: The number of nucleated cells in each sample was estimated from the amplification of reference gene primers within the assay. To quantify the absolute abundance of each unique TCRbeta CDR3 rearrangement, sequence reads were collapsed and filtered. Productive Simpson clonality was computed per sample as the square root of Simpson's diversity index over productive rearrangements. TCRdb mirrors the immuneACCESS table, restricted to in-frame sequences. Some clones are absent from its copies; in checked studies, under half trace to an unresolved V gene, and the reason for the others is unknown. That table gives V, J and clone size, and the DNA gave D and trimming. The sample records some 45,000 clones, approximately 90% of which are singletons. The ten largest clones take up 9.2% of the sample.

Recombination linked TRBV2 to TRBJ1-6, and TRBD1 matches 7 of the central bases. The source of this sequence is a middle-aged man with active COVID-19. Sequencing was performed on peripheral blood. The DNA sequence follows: TGTGCCAGCGGATACAGGGGATGGGATTCACCCCTCCACCTT. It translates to CASGYRGWDSPLHL.